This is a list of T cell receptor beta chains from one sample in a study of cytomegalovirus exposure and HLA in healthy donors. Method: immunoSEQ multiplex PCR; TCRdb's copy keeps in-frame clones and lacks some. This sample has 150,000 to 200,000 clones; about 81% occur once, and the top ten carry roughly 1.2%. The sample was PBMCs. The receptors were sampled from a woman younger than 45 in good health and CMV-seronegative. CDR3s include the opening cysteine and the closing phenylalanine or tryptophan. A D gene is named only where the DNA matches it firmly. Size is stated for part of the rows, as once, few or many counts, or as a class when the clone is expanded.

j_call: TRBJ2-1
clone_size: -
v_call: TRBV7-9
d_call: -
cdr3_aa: CASSVRVSGGNEQFF
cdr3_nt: TGTGCCAGCAGCGTCAGGGTATCGGGTGGAAATGAGCAGTTCTTC

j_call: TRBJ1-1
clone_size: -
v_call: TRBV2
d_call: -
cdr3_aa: CASSPSTGTEAFF
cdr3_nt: TGTGCCAGCAGTCCCTCGACGGGCACTGAAGCTTTCTTT

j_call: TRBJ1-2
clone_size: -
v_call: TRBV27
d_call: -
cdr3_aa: CASSLDYSGRGGYTF
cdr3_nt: TGTGCCAGCAGTTTAGATTATAGCGGCCGAGGCGGCTACACCTTC

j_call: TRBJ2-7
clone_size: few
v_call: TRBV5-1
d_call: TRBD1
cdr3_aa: CASSSTGDSYEQYF
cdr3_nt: TGCGCCAGCAGCTCGACAGGGGATTCCTACGAGCAGTACTTC

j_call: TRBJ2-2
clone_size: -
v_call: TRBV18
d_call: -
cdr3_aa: CASSPTSTRNTGELFF
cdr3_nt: TGTGCCAGCTCCCCTACCTCGACTAGGAACACCGGGGAGCTGTTTTTT

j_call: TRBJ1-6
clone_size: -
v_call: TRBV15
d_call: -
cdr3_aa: CATSRDVAPLHF
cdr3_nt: TGTGCCACCAGCAGAGATGTGGCCCCCCTCCACTTT

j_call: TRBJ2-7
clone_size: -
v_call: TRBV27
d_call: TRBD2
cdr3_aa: CASSFLRGSSYEQYF
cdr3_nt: TGTGCCAGCAGTTTCCTGCGGGGGAGCTCCTACGAGCAGTACTTC

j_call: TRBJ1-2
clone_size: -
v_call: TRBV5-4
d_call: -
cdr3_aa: CASSGGDPYGYTF
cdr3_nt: TGTGCCAGCAGCGGAGGGGACCCCTATGGCTACACCTTC

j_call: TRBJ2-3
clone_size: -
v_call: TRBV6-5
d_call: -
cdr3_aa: CASSKGGNTDTQYF
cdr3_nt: TGTGCCAGCAGCAAGGGGGGGAACACAGATACGCAGTATTTT

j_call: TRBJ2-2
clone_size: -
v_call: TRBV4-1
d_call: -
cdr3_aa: CASSQSLSNTGELFF
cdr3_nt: TGCGCCAGCAGCCAAAGCCTTTCGAACACCGGGGAGCTGTTTTTT

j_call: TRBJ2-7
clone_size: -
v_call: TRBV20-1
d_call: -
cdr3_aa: CSAGSSYEQYF
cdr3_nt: TGCAGTGCGGGCAGCTCCTACGAGCAGTACTTC

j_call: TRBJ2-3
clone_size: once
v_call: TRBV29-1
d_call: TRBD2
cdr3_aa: CSVERGGTDTQYF
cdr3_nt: TGCAGCGTTGAGCGGGGGGGCACAGATACGCAGTATTTT

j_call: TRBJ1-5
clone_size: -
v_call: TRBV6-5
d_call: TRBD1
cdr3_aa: CASRPDRSNQPQHF
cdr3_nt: TGTGCCAGCAGGCCGGACAGGAGCAATCAGCCCCAGCATTTT

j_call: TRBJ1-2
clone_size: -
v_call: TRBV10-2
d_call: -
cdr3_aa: CASSEGGAPLYGYTF
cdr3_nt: TGCGCCAGCAGTGAAGGCGGAGCGCCCCTTTATGGCTACACCTTC

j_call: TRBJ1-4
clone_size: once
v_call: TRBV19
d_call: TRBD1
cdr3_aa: CASKGAVGKLFF
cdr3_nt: TGTGCCAGTAAGGGGGCCGTCGGGAAACTGTTTTTT

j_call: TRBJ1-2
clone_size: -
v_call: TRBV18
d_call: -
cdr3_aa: CASSLSPAIDGYTF
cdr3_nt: TGTGCCAGCTCACTTAGCCCAGCCATCGATGGCTACACCTTC

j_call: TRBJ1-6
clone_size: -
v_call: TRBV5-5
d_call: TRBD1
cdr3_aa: CASSLGDSSYNSPLHF
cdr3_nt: TGTGCCAGCAGCTTAGGGGACAGCTCCTATAATTCACCCCTCCACTTT

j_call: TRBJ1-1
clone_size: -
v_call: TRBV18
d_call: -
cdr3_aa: CASSLVLGENTEAFF
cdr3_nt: TGTGCCAGCTCACTTGTTCTAGGGGAGAACACTGAAGCTTTCTTT

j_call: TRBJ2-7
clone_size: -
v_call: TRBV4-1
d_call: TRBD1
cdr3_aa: CASSRRDRVSEQYF
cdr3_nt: TGCGCCAGCAGCAGACGGGACAGGGTATCCGAGCAGTACTTC

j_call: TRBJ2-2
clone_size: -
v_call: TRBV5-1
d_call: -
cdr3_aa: CASSADYLAGELFF
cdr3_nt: TGCGCCAGCAGCGCGGACTACCTGGCCGGGGAGCTGTTTTTT

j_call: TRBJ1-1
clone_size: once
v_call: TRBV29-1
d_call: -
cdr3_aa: CSVELRNTEAFF
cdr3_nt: TGCAGCGTTGAGCTCAGGAACACTGAAGCTTTCTTT

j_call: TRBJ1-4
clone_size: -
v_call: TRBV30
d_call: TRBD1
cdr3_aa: CAWSAGLDRGGEKLFF
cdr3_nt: TGTGCCTGGAGTGCTGGATTGGACAGGGGTGGGGAAAAACTGTTTTTT

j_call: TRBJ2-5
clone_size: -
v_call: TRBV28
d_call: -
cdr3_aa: CASRGRGETQYF
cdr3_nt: TGTGCCAGCAGAGGAAGGGGAGAGACCCAGTACTTC

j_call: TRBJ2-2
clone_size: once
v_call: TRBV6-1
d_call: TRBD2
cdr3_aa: CASSAASLAGVATGELFF
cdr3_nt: TGTGCCAGCAGTGCAGCGTCACTAGCGGGAGTTGCCACCGGGGAGCTGTTTTTT

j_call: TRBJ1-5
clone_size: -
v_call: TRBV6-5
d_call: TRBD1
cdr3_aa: CASRRTGDSNQPQHF
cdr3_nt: TGTGCCAGCAGGAGGACAGGAGATAGCAATCAGCCCCAGCATTTT

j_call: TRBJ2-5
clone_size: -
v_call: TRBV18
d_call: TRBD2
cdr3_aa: CASSPPGLAEETQYF
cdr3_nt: TGTGCCAGCTCACCACCGGGACTAGCAGAAGAGACCCAGTACTTC

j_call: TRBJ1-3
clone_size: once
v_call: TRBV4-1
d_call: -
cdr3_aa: CASSQAGGRLHTIYF
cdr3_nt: TGCGCCAGCAGCCAAGCCGGGGGAAGGTTACACACCATATATTTT

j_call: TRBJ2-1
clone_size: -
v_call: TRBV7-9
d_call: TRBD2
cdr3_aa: CASSLEPSLAGEGNEQFF
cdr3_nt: TGTGCCAGCAGCTTAGAACCCTCACTAGCGGGAGAAGGGAATGAGCAGTTCTTC

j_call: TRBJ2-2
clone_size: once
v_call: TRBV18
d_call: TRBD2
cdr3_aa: CASSPNSGGANTGELFF
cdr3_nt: TGTGCCAGCTCACCAAATAGCGGGGGAGCGAACACCGGGGAGCTGTTTTTT